This TCR beta chain was retrieved from a study of T-cell memory formation after mild COVID-19. This clonotype occurred a few times. No antigen is known for it. Germline V gives CDR1 SGHRS, CDR2 YFSETQ. V was pared by 2 bases and J by 0 bases, with 5 bases of the junction left unmatched. This CDR3 is built from 17 residues. Via MiXCR, TCRdb re-called the 5' RACE reads, giving one row per CDR3 protein. The data contain 300,000 to 400,000 distinct CDR3 sequences, 13% of them seen just once; the ten biggest clones take up roughly 23%. Findings of the study overall: Balance between CD4 and CD8 was seen in clones contracting day 15 to 85, and a CD4+ lean was seen in later expanders.

This TCR was sampled from a man aged 18 to 30 who had mild COVID-19 (a few samples of this study predate the infection). Cell type and time point are not known. This chain links TRBV5-1 with TRBJ2-6; 7 nucleotides match TRBD1. Sequencing used PBMCs or a T cell subset sorted from them (not recorded which). The CDR3 is CASSFGTANSGANVLTF. DNA for the CDR3: TGCGCCAGCAGCTTCGGGACAGCGAACTCTGGGGCCAACGTCCTGACTTTC.